This is a list of T cell receptor beta chains from one sample in a study of T-cell reconstitution after alpha-beta-depleted transplantation in children. TCRdb analysed the PCR reads with MiXCR anew, one entry per CDR3 protein. The sample carries about 980,000 distinct CDR3 sequences, about 29% recorded once. Sequencing was performed on PBMCs, mostly from graft donor cells, taken 360 days after TCRalphabeta/CD19-depleted stem cell transplant. The receptors were gathered from a boy under three years old who had a stem cell transplant for SCID, so the T cells may come from the graft donor. Each CDR3 is given with its conserved first and last residue. A D gene is named only where the DNA matches it firmly. Part of the rows lack a size; the others show once, few, many or a class for expanded clones.

CDR3 DNA: TGTGCCAGCAGCGTAGTGGGGGGGCCGGTAAACAATGAGCAGTTCTTC
CDR3 protein: CASSVVGGPVNNEQFF
J gene: TRBJ2-1
clone size: NA
D gene: NA
V gene: TRBV9

CDR3 DNA: TGCGCCAGCAGCTTGAGTACAGGGGTACGCTCCTACGAGCAGTACTTC
CDR3 protein: CASSLSTGVRSYEQYF
J gene: TRBJ2-7
clone size: few
D gene: TRBD1
V gene: TRBV5-1

CDR3 DNA: TGCGCCAGCAGCCAATTCCCGGGACAAATCGTTCGAAACACCATATATTTT
CDR3 protein: CASSQFPGQIVRNTIYF
J gene: TRBJ1-3
clone size: NA
D gene: NA
V gene: TRBV4-1

CDR3 DNA: TGTGCCAGCAGTTACCGTTGGAATACGCAGTATTTT
CDR3 protein: CASSYRWNTQYF
J gene: TRBJ2-3
clone size: NA
D gene: NA
V gene: TRBV28

CDR3 DNA: TGTGCCACCAGCTCCTGGGGAGGGGAAAACATTCAGTACTTC
CDR3 protein: CATSSWGGENIQYF
J gene: TRBJ2-4
clone size: few
D gene: TRBD2
V gene: TRBV15

CDR3 DNA: TGTGCCAGCAGTTTAGGGTCCGGGGCCGAAAAACTGTTTTTT
CDR3 protein: CASSLGSGAEKLFF
J gene: TRBJ1-4
clone size: few
D gene: NA
V gene: TRBV28

CDR3 DNA: TGTGCCAGCAGATTAAGGAGCTCCTACGAGCAGTACTTC
CDR3 protein: CASRLRSSYEQYF
J gene: TRBJ2-7
clone size: NA
D gene: NA
V gene: TRBV6-5

CDR3 DNA: TGTGCCAGCAGTTTAGGACCCGTCCGCCACACGGGGGGGATCCCGGATCGGTATTTT
CDR3 protein: CASSLGPVRHTGGIPDRYF
J gene: TRBJ2-3
clone size: NA
D gene: TRBD2
V gene: TRBV12-3/TRBV12-4

CDR3 DNA: TGTGCCAGCAGCCCGACCTTAGGACCCTACAATGAGCAGTTCTTC
CDR3 protein: CASSPTLGPYNEQFF
J gene: TRBJ2-1
clone size: NA
D gene: NA
V gene: TRBV13

CDR3 DNA: TGTGCCATCGGACCGCCAGGGACAGGCGAGCAGTACTTC
CDR3 protein: CAIGPPGTGEQYF
J gene: TRBJ2-7
clone size: few
D gene: TRBD1
V gene: TRBV10-3

CDR3 DNA: TGTGCCAGCAGGCCTCTAGCGGGGAGCGGGGAGCTGTTTTTT
CDR3 protein: CASRPLAGSGELFF
J gene: TRBJ2-2
clone size: few
D gene: TRBD2
V gene: TRBV12-3/TRBV12-4

CDR3 DNA: TGTGCCAGCAGCTCCTGGGGGGACGGTTACACAGATACGCAGTATTTT
CDR3 protein: CASSSWGDGYTDTQYF
J gene: TRBJ2-3
clone size: NA
D gene: NA
V gene: TRBV7-2

CDR3 DNA: TGTGCCAGTATGGGACTCTACTCTGGGGCCAACGTCCTGACTTTC
CDR3 protein: CASMGLYSGANVLTF
J gene: TRBJ2-6
clone size: NA
D gene: NA
V gene: TRBV19

CDR3 DNA: TGTGCCAGCAGCCAGACCCAAGCAGATACGCAGTATTTT
CDR3 protein: CASSQTQADTQYF
J gene: TRBJ2-3
clone size: NA
D gene: NA
V gene: TRBV12-3/TRBV12-4

CDR3 DNA: TGCAGTGCCGAACCCCCCGGGACAGGGGCCTCACCCCTCCACTTT
CDR3 protein: CSAEPPGTGASPLHF
J gene: TRBJ1-6
clone size: NA
D gene: TRBD1
V gene: TRBV20-1

CDR3 DNA: TGCGCCAGCAGCCATGGGACCTCGGCAGATACGCAGTATTTT
CDR3 protein: CASSHGTSADTQYF
J gene: TRBJ2-3
clone size: few
D gene: NA
V gene: TRBV4-3

CDR3 DNA: TGTGCCACCAGCAGGGCCCGCGGGGGGGAATACAATGAGCAGTTCTTC
CDR3 protein: CATSRARGGEYNEQFF
J gene: TRBJ2-1
clone size: few
D gene: TRBD2
V gene: TRBV15

CDR3 DNA: TGTGCCTGGAGTGGTGGGACTAGCTACGAGCAGTACTTC
CDR3 protein: CAWSGGTSYEQYF
J gene: TRBJ2-7
clone size: NA
D gene: TRBD2
V gene: TRBV30

CDR3 DNA: TGTGCCAGCAGTGTATCTCCCCACGAGAATAATGAAAAACTGTTTTTT
CDR3 protein: CASSVSPHENNEKLFF
J gene: TRBJ1-4
clone size: NA
D gene: NA
V gene: TRBV6-1

CDR3 DNA: TGCAGTGCTAGGCCCGACTGGACCTACGAGCAGTACTTC
CDR3 protein: CSARPDWTYEQYF
J gene: TRBJ2-7
clone size: NA
D gene: NA
V gene: TRBV20-1

CDR3 DNA: TGTGCCAGCAGCTTAGATCCGGGAGGAGGGAACAATGAGCAGTTCTTC
CDR3 protein: CASSLDPGGGNNEQFF
J gene: TRBJ2-1
clone size: NA
D gene: TRBD2
V gene: TRBV7-2

CDR3 DNA: TGTGCCAGCAGCGTCCGGGACGCAACGACAGATACGCAGTATTTT
CDR3 protein: CASSVRDATTDTQYF
J gene: TRBJ2-3
clone size: NA
D gene: NA
V gene: TRBV9

CDR3 DNA: TGTGCCAGCAGTTTAGCGCTATCGAAGGGTGAAGCTTTCTTT
CDR3 protein: CASSLALSKGEAFF
J gene: TRBJ1-1
clone size: NA
D gene: NA
V gene: TRBV12-3/TRBV12-4

CDR3 DNA: TGCGCCAGCAGCCTTGGTACAAAAGAGACCCAGTACTTC
CDR3 protein: CASSLGTKETQYF
J gene: TRBJ2-5
clone size: few
D gene: NA
V gene: TRBV5-1

CDR3 DNA: TGTGCCACCAGCGGAGGGACAGGGGGGGATCAGCCCCAGCATTTT
CDR3 protein: CATSGGTGGDQPQHF
J gene: TRBJ1-5
clone size: NA
D gene: TRBD1
V gene: TRBV15

CDR3 DNA: TGTGCCAGCAGTGGAACGGGACAGGATAAGAGCAATCAGCCCCAGCATTTT
CDR3 protein: CASSGTGQDKSNQPQHF
J gene: TRBJ1-5
clone size: NA
D gene: TRBD1
V gene: TRBV12-3/TRBV12-4

CDR3 DNA: TGTGCCACCAGCAGAGGGTGGTGGCAGGGCGATTGGCAAGATGAAAAACTGTTTTTT
CDR3 protein: CATSRGWWQGDWQDEKLFF
J gene: TRBJ1-4
clone size: NA
D gene: NA
V gene: TRBV15

CDR3 DNA: TGTGCCAGTAGTATAGTGCGAGCGACCTCCTACGAGCAGTACTTC
CDR3 protein: CASSIVRATSYEQYF
J gene: TRBJ2-7
clone size: NA
D gene: NA
V gene: TRBV19

CDR3 DNA: TGTGCCAGCAGCCGCGACAATAGCGGGGGGGCCGGGGAGACCCAGTACTTC
CDR3 protein: CASSRDNSGGAGETQYF
J gene: TRBJ2-5
clone size: few
D gene: TRBD2
V gene: TRBV4-2

CDR3 DNA: TGCAGTGCTAGACCCCCAATAGCGAGCTCCTACGAGCAGTACTTC
CDR3 protein: CSARPPIASSYEQYF
J gene: TRBJ2-7
clone size: few
D gene: NA
V gene: TRBV20-1

CDR3 DNA: TGCGCCAGCAGCCAAGTCGGGGGGCATCGGGGGCTTTCCTCCTACGAGCAGTACTTC
CDR3 protein: CASSQVGGHRGLSSYEQYF
J gene: TRBJ2-7
clone size: NA
D gene: NA
V gene: TRBV4-1

CDR3 DNA: TGTGCCAGCAGCCATGGACAGTTAGACAATCAGCCCCAGCATTTT
CDR3 protein: CASSHGQLDNQPQHF
J gene: TRBJ1-5
clone size: few
D gene: NA
V gene: TRBV3-1

CDR3 DNA: TGTGCCAGCAGTCCCGGGGACCCGACCGGGAATGAGCAGTTCTTC
CDR3 protein: CASSPGDPTGNEQFF
J gene: TRBJ2-1
clone size: NA
D gene: NA
V gene: TRBV28

CDR3 DNA: TGTGCCAGCAGCAAACCCTCTCAGGGATGGGAGCAGTTCTTC
CDR3 protein: CASSKPSQGWEQFF
J gene: TRBJ2-1
clone size: few
D gene: NA
V gene: TRBV21-1

CDR3 DNA: TGTGCCAGCAGCCCCCTCGGGGGGATGACCGGGGAGCTGTTTTTT
CDR3 protein: CASSPLGGMTGELFF
J gene: TRBJ2-2
clone size: few
D gene: TRBD2
V gene: TRBV3-1

CDR3 DNA: TGTGCCACCAGCATTACCGGGGACAGGGACTACAATGAGCAGTTCTTC
CDR3 protein: CATSITGDRDYNEQFF
J gene: TRBJ2-1
clone size: many
D gene: TRBD1
V gene: TRBV15

CDR3 DNA: TGTGCCAGCAGCGCGGACAGGGGACGGGCTGGGGCCAACGTCCTGACTTTC
CDR3 protein: CASSADRGRAGANVLTF
J gene: TRBJ2-6
clone size: NA
D gene: TRBD1
V gene: TRBV9

CDR3 DNA: TGTGCCAGCAGCTTGGGGATAGGGGTCCCCTACGAGCAGTACTTC
CDR3 protein: CASSLGIGVPYEQYF
J gene: TRBJ2-7
clone size: few
D gene: NA
V gene: TRBV5-5

CDR3 DNA: TGTGCCACCAGTGATCCTACGGGGGGAAATGAAAAACTGTTTTTT
CDR3 protein: CATSDPTGGNEKLFF
J gene: TRBJ1-4
clone size: NA
D gene: NA
V gene: TRBV24-1

CDR3 DNA: TGCGCCAGCAGCCAGGGGAGGAATTCACCCCTCCACTTT
CDR3 protein: CASSQGRNSPLHF
J gene: TRBJ1-6
clone size: NA
D gene: NA
V gene: TRBV4-1

CDR3 DNA: TGTGCCAGCAGCCTTTACGCCGTAGGCCAGAACACAGATACGCAGTATTTT
CDR3 protein: CASSLYAVGQNTDTQYF
J gene: TRBJ2-3
clone size: NA
D gene: NA
V gene: TRBV7-6

CDR3 DNA: TGTGCCAGCACCCTGGGACAGGGGGCTCCGCAAGAGACCCAGTACTTC
CDR3 protein: CASTLGQGAPQETQYF
J gene: TRBJ2-5
clone size: NA
D gene: TRBD1
V gene: TRBV12-3/TRBV12-4

CDR3 DNA: TGTGCCAGCTCACCCCGGGACAGGGGTGGTGTGGAGACGCAGTATTTT
CDR3 protein: CASSPRDRGGVETQYF
J gene: TRBJ2-3
clone size: NA
D gene: TRBD1
V gene: TRBV18

CDR3 DNA: TGTGCCAGCAGCCGCGGGCGGAGTGAGCAGTTCTTC
CDR3 protein: CASSRGRSEQFF
J gene: TRBJ2-1
clone size: NA
D gene: NA
V gene: TRBV7-3

CDR3 DNA: TGCGCCAGCAGCCAAGTGAATAGCGGACCCACCGGGGAGCTGTTTTTT
CDR3 protein: CASSQVNSGPTGELFF
J gene: TRBJ2-2
clone size: NA
D gene: NA
V gene: TRBV4-3

CDR3 DNA: TGTGCCAGCAGTTCCTGGGGCACTGAAGCTTTCTTT
CDR3 protein: CASSSWGTEAFF
J gene: TRBJ1-1
clone size: few
D gene: NA
V gene: TRBV6-2/TRBV6-3

CDR3 DNA: TGCGCCAGCAGCTTGAGGGTAGCCGGGAGCACAGATACGCAGTATTTT
CDR3 protein: CASSLRVAGSTDTQYF
J gene: TRBJ2-3
clone size: few
D gene: NA
V gene: TRBV5-1

CDR3 DNA: TGCAGTGCTCCCCGGACAGGCAAGAACACTGAAGCTTTCTTT
CDR3 protein: CSAPRTGKNTEAFF
J gene: TRBJ1-1
clone size: NA
D gene: TRBD1
V gene: TRBV20-1

CDR3 DNA: TGTGCCAGCAGCTTACCACTGGGGGCTTTCGATGAGCAGTTCTTC
CDR3 protein: CASSLPLGAFDEQFF
J gene: TRBJ2-1
clone size: once
D gene: NA
V gene: TRBV7-2

CDR3 DNA: TGCGCCAGCAGCTCTGGACAGGGTTGGTTCTACGAGCAGTACTTC
CDR3 protein: CASSSGQGWFYEQYF
J gene: TRBJ2-7
clone size: few
D gene: TRBD1
V gene: TRBV5-1